The 27 T cell receptor beta chains given below trace back to one sample, sequenced in a study of response to subunit inactivated influenza vaccine. MiXCR, run by TCRdb on the RT-PCR reads, gives a single entry per CDR3 protein. The sample records around 520,000 distinct CDR3 sequences, roughly 27% being singletons. The sequenced sample was CD4+ T cells sorted from PBMCs, obtained 5 days after vaccination. The receptors here all came from a middle-aged man who received an inactivated influenza vaccine.

This clonotype was recorded a few times. The genes are TRBV28 and TRBJ2-2; TRBD2 is a possible D gene (5 bases). The germline CDR1 and CDR2 sequences are MDHEN and SYDVKM. The CDR3 length is 13 residues. The germline V and J ends were trimmed by 10 bases and 4 bases, with 13 bases remaining between them. Written as DNA, the CDR3 is TGTGCCACGCCGCAACGGGGCACCGGGGAGCTGTTTTTT. Encoded protein: CATPQRGTGELFF. Drawing the rest from reference TRBV28 and TRBJ2-2, the complete variable domain is DVKVTQSSRYLVKRTGEKVFLECVQDMDHENMFWYRQDPGLGLRLIYFSYDVKMKEKGDIPEGYSVSREKKERFSLILESASTNQTSMYLCATPQRGTGELFFGEGSRLTVL.

This clonotype appeared a few times. The chain has TRBV7-2 and TRBJ2-2; TRBD2 is a possible D gene (6 bases). Germline CDR1 SGHTA, CDR2 FQGNSA. Between the trimmed V and J ends, which lost 3 bases and 5 bases, there was a span of 13 bases. The CDR3 consists of 15 residues. The CDR3 region has the DNA TGTGCCAGCAGCTTCAGACTAGGGTGGACCGGGGAGCTGTTTTTT. It codes for CASSFRLGWTGELFF.

The chain couples TRBV7-2 to TRBJ2-1; TRBD1 agrees at 12 bases. Germline CDR1 and CDR2: SGHTA and FQGNSA. V was clipped by 4 bases and J by 6 bases; unmatched bases: 4. This CDR3 has 15 residues. The CDR3 protein is CASSSGQGAFNEQFF. In DNA form, the CDR3 reads TGTGCCAGCAGCTCGGGACAGGGGGCCTTCAATGAGCAGTTCTTC.

This clonotype came up a few times. V is TRBV11-2 and J is TRBJ2-3; D unresolved. Germline lookup yields CDR1 SGHAT and CDR2 FQNNGV. The V end was cut by 4 bases, the J end by 6 bases, with 8 bases between. This CDR3 has 12 residues. The CDR3 sequence is CASSWASDTQYF. DNA of the CDR3: TGTGCCAGCAGCTGGGCCAGTGATACGCAGTATTTT. Supplemented by reference TRBV11-2 and TRBJ2-3, the full variable domain reads EAGVAQSPRYKIIEKRQSVAFWCNPISGHATLYWYQQILGQGPKLLIQFQNNGVVDDSQLPKDRFSAERLKGVDSTLKIQPAKLEDSAVYLCASSWASDTQYFGPGTRLTVL.

The gene calls are TRBV7-2 and TRBJ2-4, with D tentatively TRBD1 or TRBD2 (7 bases each). Looked up from germline, CDR1 is SGHTA and CDR2 is FQGNSA. The length of the CDR3 is 17 residues. The germline V and J ends were trimmed by 8 bases and 0 bases, with 20 bases remaining between them. In DNA, the CDR3 is TGTGCCAGCGCTCCAGGGGGGGGGATACTAGCCAAAAACATTCAGTACTTC. As protein: CASAPGGGILAKNIQYF.

The chain links TRBV7-2 to TRBJ2-5; TRBD2 matches at 9 bases. This CDR3 is 16 amino acids long. V gave up 4 bases and J gave up 5 bases; unmatched junction bases: 11. Germline loops: CDR1 SGHTA, CDR2 FQGNSA. CDR3 sequence: CASSYAWRGGLETQYF. The CDR3 bases are TGTGCCAGCAGCTACGCGTGGCGGGGGGGCCTGGAGACCCAGTACTTC.

J is TRBJ2-1 and V is TRBV6-5; D is possibly TRBD2 (6 bases). The CDR3 loop spans 16 amino acids. The ends were cut back, 4 bases at V and 8 bases at J, with 21 bases in the middle. Germline loops: CDR1 MNHEY, CDR2 SVGAGI. The CDR3 nucleotides read TGTGCCAGCAGTTCCCAACTTAGCGGCGCCATGGATGAGCAGTTCTTC. Encoded protein: CASSSQLSGAMDEQFF.

The chain links TRBV10-3 to TRBJ1-5; possible D gene TRBD1, 6 bases. This CDR3 has 14 residues. Trimming took 2 bases from V and 2 from J, leaving 7 bases between them. CDR1 ENHRY and CDR2 SYGVKD come from the germline V gene. CDR3 coding DNA: TGTGCCATCAGTGAGGGACAGCGCAATCAGCCCCAGCATTTT. This codes for CAISEGQRNQPQHF.

The chain uses TRBV12-3 or TRBV12-4 and TRBJ1-6; D is undetermined. V was clipped by 2 bases and J by 0 bases, with 11 bases between them. This CDR3 contains 17 residues. The CDR3 DNA reads TGTGCCAGCAGTTTACTCGGCGGTCGCTCCTATAATTCACCCCTCCACTTT. It yields the protein CASSLLGGRSYNSPLHF.

A few counts support this clonotype. This chain joins TRBV6-1 and TRBJ2-5; either TRBD1 or TRBD2 may supply D (5 bases each). The CDR3 length is 13 residues. From germline, CDR1 is MNHNS and CDR2 SASEGT. Trimming pared 7 bases from V and 7 bases from J, leaving 16 bases between. Here the CDR3 reads CASKGDPRATQYF. In nucleotides, the CDR3 is TGTGCCAGCAAAGGGGACCCAAGGGCGACCCAGTACTTC.

The chain joins TRBV7-2 to TRBJ1-1; tentatively, D is TRBD1 (5 bases). V lost 4 bases to trimming and J lost 11 bases, with 17 bases between them. The CDR3 loop spans 13 amino acids. The germline V gene has CDR1 SGHTA and CDR2 FQGNSA. CDR3 DNA sequence: TGTGCCAGCAGCTCCCGGGACCGAGGTTTGGCTTTCTTT. Its translation is CASSSRDRGLAFF.

A few counts support this clonotype. This rearrangement joins TRBV4-3 to TRBJ2-5; tentative D call: TRBD2 (6 bases). The germline V gene encodes CDR1 LGHNA and CDR2 YSLEER. CDR3 size: 17 residues. The V and J ends lost 0 bases and 2 bases respectively, with 16 bases between them. The CDR3 region is CASSQDPAGGLQETQYF. CDR3 nucleotide sequence: TGCGCCAGCAGCCAAGATCCAGCGGGCGGGCTACAAGAGACCCAGTACTTC.

This clonotype has only a few counts. The chain uses TRBV25-1 and TRBJ2-1; D is possibly TRBD1 or TRBD2 (6 bases each). This CDR3 has 16 amino acids. V was trimmed by 0 bases and J by 8 bases, leaving 17 bases between them. Germline CDR1 MGHDK, CDR2 SYGVNS. CDR3 in amino acids: CASSEYKGGAVHEQFF. CDR3 bases: TGTGCCAGCAGTGAATATAAGGGGGGCGCCGTCCATGAGCAGTTCTTC.

This clonotype appeared a few times. The rearrangement joins TRBV6-2 or TRBV6-3 to TRBJ2-5; 8 nucleotides line up with TRBD2. CDR3 size: 14 residues. The germline CDR1 and CDR2 sequences are MNHEY and SVGEGT. The junction had 7 bases not matched to a gene; V was cut back by 6 bases and J by 4 bases. The CDR3 here is CASRRIAGLETQYF. CDR3 nucleotides: TGTGCCAGCAGGAGAATAGCGGGACTAGAGACCCAGTACTTC.

The chain joins TRBV4-3 to TRBJ2-2; 12 bases agree with TRBD2. The ends lost 0 bases at V and 5 bases at J; junction bases unmatched: 1. Germline V lookup: CDR1 LGHNA, CDR2 YSLEER. The CDR3 is made up of 16 amino acids. The DNA for the CDR3 is TGCGCCAGCAGCCAAGAGCTAGCGGGAGGGACCGGGGAGCTGTTTTTT. Protein product: CASSQELAGGTGELFF.

J is TRBJ2-1 and V is TRBV18; maybe TRBD1 (6 bases). V was trimmed by 2 bases and J by 14 bases, leaving 16 bases between them. Germline V lookup: CDR1 KGHSH, CDR2 LQKENI. CDR3 length equals 13 residues. CDR3 nucleotides: TGTGCCAGCTCACCAAGGCCAGAGGGGGAGAAGTTCTTC. Its protein is CASSPRPEGEKFF. Looking up the rest from reference TRBV18 and TRBJ2-1 gives the full variable domain: NAGVMQNPRHLVRRRGQEARLRCSPMKGHSHVYWYRQLPEEGLKFMVYLQKENIIDESGMPKERFSAEFPKEGPSILRIQQVVRGDSAAYFCASSPRPEGEKFFGPGTRLTVL.

V usage is TRBV20-1 and J usage is TRBJ2-5; 12 nucleotides match TRBD2. The length of the CDR3 is 15 residues. Unmatched junction bases numbered 12, after V lost 6 bases and J lost 7 bases. Germline CDR1 is DFQATT and CDR2 is SNEGSKA (reference sequence). The CDR3 region is CSAPWTSGTAGTQYF. CDR3 in DNA: TGCAGTGCACCTTGGACTAGCGGGACCGCCGGGACCCAGTACTTC.

This clonotype was seen more than once but under ten times. This chain joins TRBV5-5 and TRBJ1-5; D is undetermined. CDR3 length: 15 residues. Trimming removed 3 bases from V and 3 bases from J, with 13 bases in between. Germline values: CDR1 SGHKS, CDR2 YYEKEE (reference sequence). In DNA form, the CDR3 reads TGTGCCAGCAGCTCCGGGTGGGCGCTCAATCAGCCCCAGCATTTT. Protein sequence: CASSSGWALNQPQHF.

This chain connects TRBV20-1 to TRBJ2-5; 7 bases map to TRBD1. V lost 0 bases to trimming and J lost 5 bases; unmatched junction nucleotides: 6. Germline V gene data show CDR1 as DFQATT and CDR2 as SNEGSKA (reference sequence). The CDR3 loop spans 14 amino acids. CDR3 loop: CSARDLTGKETQYF. The CDR3 bases are TGCAGTGCTAGAGATTTGACAGGGAAGGAGACCCAGTACTTC.

The V gene is TRBV12-3 or TRBV12-4, the J gene TRBJ1-1, with 8 bases that match TRBD1. This CDR3 contains 13 residues. V was pared by 6 bases and J by 4 bases, with 4 bases of the junction left unmatched. The CDR3 sequence is CASRRQGFTEAFF. CDR3 nucleotide sequence: TGTGCCAGCAGGAGACAGGGGTTCACTGAAGCTTTCTTT.

This clonotype occurred a few times. This chain joins TRBV20-1 and TRBJ2-1; 16 bases line up with TRBD2. The trim removed 2 bases at V and 8 bases at J, leaving 9 bases unmatched. CDR3 size: 17 residues. From germline, CDR1 is DFQATT and CDR2 SNEGSKA (reference sequence). The CDR3 is CSARSPGLAGGSYEQFF. The CDR3 region has the DNA TGCAGTGCTAGATCGCCGGGACTAGCGGGGGGGTCATATGAGCAGTTCTTC.

This clonotype has a count of ten or more. The chain is built from TRBV5-1 and TRBJ2-7, with 7 bases fitting TRBD1. The CDR3 contains 13 residues. The junction had 11 bases not matched to a gene; V was cut back by 8 bases and J by 6 bases. The germline V gene encodes CDR1 SGHRS and CDR2 YFSETQ. The CDR3 DNA is TGCGCCAGTACACCCTCGACAGGGACCGAGCAGTACTTC. Translated: CASTPSTGTEQYF.

The chain carries TRBV5-1 and TRBJ2-2, with D perhaps assigned TRBD1 or TRBD2 (5 bases each). The germline V gene encodes CDR1 SGHRS and CDR2 YFSETQ. V lost 3 bases and J 6 bases, leaving 18 bases between the germline ends. The length of the CDR3 is 16 residues. The CDR3 loop is CASSSPGATNSGELFF. CDR3 nucleotides: TGCGCCAGCAGCTCACCCGGGGCAACGAATTCCGGGGAGCTGTTTTTT.

J is TRBJ2-3 and V is TRBV5-6, with no clear D. The CDR3 length is 15 residues. V gave up 1 base and J gave up 1 base, with 10 bases separating them. Germline values: CDR1 SGHDT, CDR2 YYEEEE. This CDR3 is CASSLLQSRTDTQYF. CDR3 bases: TGTGCCAGCAGCTTGCTCCAGTCTCGCACAGATACGCAGTATTTT.

This chain connects TRBV11-2 to TRBJ2-3; possible D gene TRBD1, 5 bases. The CDR3 runs to 15 residues. V was clipped by 0 bases and J by 1 base, with 8 bases between them. CDR1 and CDR2 from the germline V gene are SGHAT and FQNNGV. Written as DNA, the CDR3 is TGTGCCAGCAGCTTAGACAGGGCCGGCACAGATACGCAGTATTTT. Amino acids: CASSLDRAGTDTQYF.

The chain has TRBV7-3 and TRBJ2-7; TRBD1 aligns across 7 bases. The CDR3 covers 15 residues. V dropped 1 base and J dropped 2; count of bases not matched to a gene: 5. Germline lookup yields CDR1 SGHTA and CDR2 FQGTGA. CDR3 coding DNA: TGTGCCAGCAGCTTAAGTGGCACAGGGGCCTACGAGCAGTACTTC. It yields the protein CASSLSGTGAYEQYF.

In nucleotides, the CDR3 is TGCAGTGCGAGAAATTCGGGGGGCAATTACGAGCAGTACTTC. It codes for CSARNSGGNYEQYF. This sequence joins TRBV20-1 and TRBJ2-7; possible D gene TRBD2, 7 bases. The CDR3 consists of 14 residues. V gave up 6 bases and J gave up 4 bases, with 19 bases separating them. Germline CDR1 reads DFQATT; CDR2 reads SNEGSKA (reference sequence).